This entry is about one T cell receptor (beta chain). TCRdb's copy holds only in-frame clones and misses some; the assay was immunoSEQ multiplex PCR. In the table there are more than 85,000 clones, around 81% of which are singletons. The CDR3 is 18 amino acids. The source of the sample is a study of blood T cell repertoires in COVID-19. This clonotype originated in a man in his sixties with acute or convalescent COVID-19. V usage is TRBV12-2 and J usage is TRBJ1-6; TRBD1, as called in the table, went unchecked against the DNA. TRBV12-2 is marked as a pseudogene. Sequenced input: peripheral blood. For the CDR3, the DNA is TGTGCAAGTCGCCCGCGCCTAGGGACAGGGGTGAAAAATTCACCCCTCCACTTT. Encoded protein: CASRPRLGTGVKNSPLHF.